A selection of T cell receptor beta chains follows, all from one sample in a study of PD-1 blockade in classical Hodgkin lymphoma. Assay: immunoSEQ multiplex PCR; the TCRdb copy retains only in-frame clones and omits some. In the table there are tens of thousands of clones, under 75% of which are singletons. Sequenced here: CD4+ T cells from blood, sampled before the fourth cycle of nivolumab. The receptor set was obtained from a human donor with classical Hodgkin lymphoma. The CDR3 runs from the conserved cysteine through the conserved F or W. Fields, in order: CDR3 protein, J gene, D gene, V gene. The D gene is left open where the match is weak.

cdr3_aa: CASSLRTGREDGYTF; j_call: TRBJ1-2; d_call: TRBD1; v_call: TRBV13
cdr3_aa: CAISNSGTGGNTIYF; j_call: TRBJ1-3; d_call: TRBD1; v_call: TRBV10-3
cdr3_aa: CASSELRLNEQFF; j_call: TRBJ2-1; d_call: -; v_call: TRBV25-1
cdr3_aa: CASSQAGTRNSPLHF; j_call: TRBJ1-6; d_call: -; v_call: TRBV4-3
cdr3_aa: CASSSTLSWETQYF; j_call: TRBJ2-5; d_call: -; v_call: TRBV5-5
cdr3_aa: CATLVTGTDTQYF; j_call: TRBJ2-3; d_call: -; v_call: TRBV2
cdr3_aa: CASSYSAANYGYTF; j_call: TRBJ1-2; d_call: -; v_call: TRBV6-6
cdr3_aa: CASSFGRWGMETQYF; j_call: TRBJ2-5; d_call: -; v_call: TRBV5-4
cdr3_aa: CASSLRRFSYEQYF; j_call: TRBJ2-7; d_call: -; v_call: TRBV5-6
cdr3_aa: CASSWTGIHQPQHF; j_call: TRBJ1-5; d_call: TRBD1; v_call: TRBV10-1
cdr3_aa: CASSLAGMSAEAFF; j_call: TRBJ1-1; d_call: -; v_call: TRBV5-4
cdr3_aa: CASSFRMDRYNEQFF; j_call: TRBJ2-1; d_call: TRBD1; v_call: TRBV7-2
cdr3_aa: CASSYHGQKETQYF; j_call: TRBJ2-5; d_call: -; v_call: TRBV6-5
cdr3_aa: CASTPTSGGSYNEQFF; j_call: TRBJ2-1; d_call: TRBD2; v_call: TRBV5-1